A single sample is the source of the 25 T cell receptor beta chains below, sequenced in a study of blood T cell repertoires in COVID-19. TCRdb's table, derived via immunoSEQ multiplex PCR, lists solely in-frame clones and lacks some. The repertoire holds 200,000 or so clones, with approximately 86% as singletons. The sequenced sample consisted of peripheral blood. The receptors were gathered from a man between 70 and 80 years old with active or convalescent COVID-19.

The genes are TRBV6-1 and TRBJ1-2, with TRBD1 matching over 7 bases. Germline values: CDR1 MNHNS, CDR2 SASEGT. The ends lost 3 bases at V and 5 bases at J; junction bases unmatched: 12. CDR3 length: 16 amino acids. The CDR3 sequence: CASSESGQGVRYGYTF. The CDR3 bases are TGTGCCAGCAGTGAGAGTGGGCAGGGGGTAAGGTATGGCTACACCTTC.

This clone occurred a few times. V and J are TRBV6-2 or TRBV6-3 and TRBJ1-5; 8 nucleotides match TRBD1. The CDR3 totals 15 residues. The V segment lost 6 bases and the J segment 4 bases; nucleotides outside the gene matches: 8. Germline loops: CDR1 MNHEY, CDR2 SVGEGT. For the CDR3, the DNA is TGTGCCAGCAGCCTTGGACAGGGCGAAAATCAGCCCCAGCATTTT. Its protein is CASSLGQGENQPQHF.

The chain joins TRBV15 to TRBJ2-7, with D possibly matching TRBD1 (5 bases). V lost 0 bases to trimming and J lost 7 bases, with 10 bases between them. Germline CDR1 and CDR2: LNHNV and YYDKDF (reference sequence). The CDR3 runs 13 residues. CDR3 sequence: CATSRDRVGEQYF. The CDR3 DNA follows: TGTGCCACCAGCAGAGACAGGGTGGGGGAGCAGTACTTC.

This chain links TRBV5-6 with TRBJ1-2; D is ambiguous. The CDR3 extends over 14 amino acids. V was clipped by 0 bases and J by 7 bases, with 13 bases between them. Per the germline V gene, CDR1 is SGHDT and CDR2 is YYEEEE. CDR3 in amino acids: CASSLVRPEGGYTF. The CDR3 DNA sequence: TGTGCCAGCAGCTTGGTTAGGCCGGAGGGTGGCTACACCTTC.

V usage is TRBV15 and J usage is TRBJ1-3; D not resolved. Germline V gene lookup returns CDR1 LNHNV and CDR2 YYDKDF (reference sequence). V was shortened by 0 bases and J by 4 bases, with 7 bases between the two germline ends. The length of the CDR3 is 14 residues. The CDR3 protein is CATSRDRFGNTIYF. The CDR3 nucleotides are TGTGCCACCAGCAGAGATAGATTCGGAAACACCATATATTTT.

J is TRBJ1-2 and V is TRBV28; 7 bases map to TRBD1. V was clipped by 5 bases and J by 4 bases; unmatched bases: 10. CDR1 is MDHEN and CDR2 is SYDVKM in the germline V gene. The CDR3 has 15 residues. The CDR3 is CASSIDREGFYGYTF. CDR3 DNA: TGTGCCAGCAGTATCGACAGGGAAGGCTTCTATGGCTACACCTTC.

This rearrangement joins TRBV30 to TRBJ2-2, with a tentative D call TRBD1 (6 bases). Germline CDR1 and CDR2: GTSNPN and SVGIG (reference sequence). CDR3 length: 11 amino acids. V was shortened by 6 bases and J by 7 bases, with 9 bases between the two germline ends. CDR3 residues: CACTGIGELFF. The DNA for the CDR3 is TGTGCCTGCACAGGGATCGGGGAGCTGTTTTTT.

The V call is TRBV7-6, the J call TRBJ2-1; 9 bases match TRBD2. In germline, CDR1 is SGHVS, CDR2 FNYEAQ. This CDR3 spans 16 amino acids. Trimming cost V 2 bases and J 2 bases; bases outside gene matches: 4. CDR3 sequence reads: CASSLFGGGAYNEQFF. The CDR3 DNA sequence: TGTGCCAGCAGCTTATTTGGCGGGGGGGCCTACAATGAGCAGTTCTTC.

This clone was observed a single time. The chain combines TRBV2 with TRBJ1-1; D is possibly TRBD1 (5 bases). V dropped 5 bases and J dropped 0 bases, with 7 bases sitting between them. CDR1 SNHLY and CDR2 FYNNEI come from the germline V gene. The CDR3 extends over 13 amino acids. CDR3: CASSRTLNTEAFF. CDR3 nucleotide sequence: TGTGCCAGCAGTCGGACACTGAACACTGAAGCTTTCTTT. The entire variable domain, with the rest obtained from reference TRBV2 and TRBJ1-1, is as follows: EPEVTQTPSHQVTQMGQEVILRCVPISNHLYFYWYRQILGQKVEFLVSFYNNEISEKSEIFDDQFSVERPDGSNFTLKIRSTKLEDSAMYFCASSRTLNTEAFFGQGTRLTVV.

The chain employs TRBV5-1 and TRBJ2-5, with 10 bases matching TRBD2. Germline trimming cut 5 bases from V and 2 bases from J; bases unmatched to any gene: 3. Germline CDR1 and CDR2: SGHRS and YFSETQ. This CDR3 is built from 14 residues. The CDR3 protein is CASRGLADQETQYF. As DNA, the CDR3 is TGCGCCAGCAGAGGACTAGCGGATCAAGAGACCCAGTACTTC.

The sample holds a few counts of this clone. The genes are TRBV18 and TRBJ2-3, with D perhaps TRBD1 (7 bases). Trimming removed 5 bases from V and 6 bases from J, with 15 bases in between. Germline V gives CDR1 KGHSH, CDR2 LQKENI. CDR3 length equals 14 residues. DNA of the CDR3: TGTGCCAGCTCATCCTCGACAGGGAGGGATACGCAGTATTTT. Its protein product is CASSSSTGRDTQYF.

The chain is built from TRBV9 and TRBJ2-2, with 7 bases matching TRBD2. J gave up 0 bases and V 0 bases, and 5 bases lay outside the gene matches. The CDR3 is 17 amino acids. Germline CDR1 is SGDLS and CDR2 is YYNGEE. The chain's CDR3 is CASSVDGAGANTGELFF. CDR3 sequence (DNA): TGTGCCAGCAGCGTAGATGGCGCGGGGGCGAACACCGGGGAGCTGTTTTTT.

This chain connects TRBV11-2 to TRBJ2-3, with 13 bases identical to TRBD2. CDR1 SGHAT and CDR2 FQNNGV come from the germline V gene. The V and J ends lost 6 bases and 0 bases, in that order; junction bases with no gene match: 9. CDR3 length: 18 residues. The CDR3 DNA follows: TGTGCCAGCAGTTACCGGACTAGCGGGAGCGCTAGCACAGATACGCAGTATTTT. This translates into CASSYRTSGSASTDTQYF.

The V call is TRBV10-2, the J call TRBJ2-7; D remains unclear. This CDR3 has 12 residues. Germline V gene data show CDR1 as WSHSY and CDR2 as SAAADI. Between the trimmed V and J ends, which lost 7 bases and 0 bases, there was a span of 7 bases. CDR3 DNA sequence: TGCGCCAGCACCCCCAACTCCTACGAGCAGTACTTC. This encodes CASTPNSYEQYF.

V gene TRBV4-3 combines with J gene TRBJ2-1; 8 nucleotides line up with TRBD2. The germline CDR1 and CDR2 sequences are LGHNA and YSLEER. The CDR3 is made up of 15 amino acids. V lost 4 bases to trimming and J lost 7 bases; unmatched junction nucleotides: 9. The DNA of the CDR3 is TGCGCCAGCAGCCCCGGGAGGGGGACAACAAATGAGCAGTTCTTC. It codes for CASSPGRGTTNEQFF.

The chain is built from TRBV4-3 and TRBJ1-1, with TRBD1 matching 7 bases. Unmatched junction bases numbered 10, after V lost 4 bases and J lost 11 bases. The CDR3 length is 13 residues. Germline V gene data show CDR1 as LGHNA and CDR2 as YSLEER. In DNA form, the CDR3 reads TGCGCCAGCAGCCCGATCTCGGGGACAGTTGCTTTCTTT. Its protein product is CASSPISGTVAFF.

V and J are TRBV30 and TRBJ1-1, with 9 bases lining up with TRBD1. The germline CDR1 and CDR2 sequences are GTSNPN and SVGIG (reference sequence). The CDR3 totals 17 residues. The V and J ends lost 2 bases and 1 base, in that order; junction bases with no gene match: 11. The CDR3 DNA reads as TGTGCCTGGAGTATCTTAAGGTTGGACAGGGGGAACACTGAAGCTTTCTTT. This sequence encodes CAWSILRLDRGNTEAFF.

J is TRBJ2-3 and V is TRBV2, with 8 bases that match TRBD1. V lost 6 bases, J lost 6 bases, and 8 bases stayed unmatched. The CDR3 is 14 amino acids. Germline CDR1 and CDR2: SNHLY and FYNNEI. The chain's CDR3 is CASSKGQGSDTQYF. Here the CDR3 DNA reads TGTGCCAGCAGCAAAGGACAGGGATCGGATACGCAGTATTTT.

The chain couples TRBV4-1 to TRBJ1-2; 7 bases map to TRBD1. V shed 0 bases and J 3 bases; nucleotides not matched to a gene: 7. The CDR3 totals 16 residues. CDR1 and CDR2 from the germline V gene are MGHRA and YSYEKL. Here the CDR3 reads CASSQDPGQVHYGYTF. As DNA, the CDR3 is TGCGCCAGCAGCCAAGATCCAGGACAGGTCCACTATGGCTACACCTTC.

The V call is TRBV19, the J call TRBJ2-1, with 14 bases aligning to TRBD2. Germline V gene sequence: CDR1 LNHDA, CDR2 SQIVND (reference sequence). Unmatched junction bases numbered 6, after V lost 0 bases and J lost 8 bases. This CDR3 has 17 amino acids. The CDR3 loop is CASSIEKGLAGVYEQFF. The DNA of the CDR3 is TGTGCCAGTAGTATAGAAAAGGGACTAGCGGGGGTATATGAGCAGTTCTTC.

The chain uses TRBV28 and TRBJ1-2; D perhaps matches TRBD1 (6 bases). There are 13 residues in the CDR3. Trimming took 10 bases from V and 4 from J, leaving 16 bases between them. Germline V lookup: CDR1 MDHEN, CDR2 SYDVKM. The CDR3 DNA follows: TGTGCCACTTGTTGCCGGGACACCTATGGCTACACCTTC. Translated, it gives CATCCRDTYGYTF.

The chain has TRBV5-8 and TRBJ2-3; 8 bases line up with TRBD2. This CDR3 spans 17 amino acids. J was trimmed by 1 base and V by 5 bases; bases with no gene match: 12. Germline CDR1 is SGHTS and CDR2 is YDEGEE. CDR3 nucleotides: TGTGCCAGCAGTCCGGAATATCTAGCGGGCGGCACAGATACGCAGTATTTT. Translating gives CASSPEYLAGGTDTQYF.

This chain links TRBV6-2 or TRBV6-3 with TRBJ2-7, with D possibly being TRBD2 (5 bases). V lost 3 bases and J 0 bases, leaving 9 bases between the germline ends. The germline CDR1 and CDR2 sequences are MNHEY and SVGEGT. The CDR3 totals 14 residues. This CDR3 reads CASSYLEGSYEQYF. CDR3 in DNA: TGTGCCAGCAGTTATTTAGAGGGCTCCTACGAGCAGTACTTC.

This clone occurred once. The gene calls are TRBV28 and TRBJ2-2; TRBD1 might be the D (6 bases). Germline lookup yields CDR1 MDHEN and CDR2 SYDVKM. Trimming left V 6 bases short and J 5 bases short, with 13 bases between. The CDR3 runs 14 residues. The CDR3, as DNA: TGTGCCAGCAGAACTGGACAGATTACCGGGGAGCTGTTTTTT. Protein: CASRTGQITGELFF.

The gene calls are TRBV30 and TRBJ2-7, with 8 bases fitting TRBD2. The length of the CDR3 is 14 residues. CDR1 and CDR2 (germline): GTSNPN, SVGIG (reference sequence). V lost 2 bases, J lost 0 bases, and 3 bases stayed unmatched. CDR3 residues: CAWSRGGGSYEQYF. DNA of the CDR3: TGTGCCTGGAGTCGGGGGGGAGGCTCCTACGAGCAGTACTTC. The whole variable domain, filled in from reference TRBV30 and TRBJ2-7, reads SQTIHQWPATLVQPVGSPLSLECTVEGTSNPNLYWYRQAAGRGLQLLFYSVGIGQISSEVPQNLSASRPQDRQFILSSKKLLLSDSGFYLCAWSRGGGSYEQYFGPGTRLTVT.